This T cell receptor (beta chain) was found in a study of cytomegalovirus exposure and HLA in healthy donors (dated by TCRdb to about 2017). Some background on the complete study: According to an earlier analysis of several hundred of the donors, some 170 million T cells yielded 100 million or so unique TCR beta sequences and less than 300 Gb of sequence data. An early release covering more than 500 HLA-typed donors comprised approximately 300 gigabases of sequencing data and around 80 million unique TCR sequences. HLA typing included class I and class II loci at four-digit resolution. To study patterns of TCR occurrence, a later analysis re-analyzed previously published TCR beta repertoires from more than 550 donors and added high-resolution HLA genotyping. The later analysis used no new phenotypic data to find candidate immune exposures, relying instead on TCR beta sequences and their occurrence across donors. An earlier analysis of 587 of the donors applied high-throughput TCR beta sequencing to assess whether each TCR beta V gene segment acted as functional or pseudogenic. Among around 400 genotyped donors of the cohort, an average of approximately 200,000 unique TCR beta nucleotide sequences was sequenced per donor, of which about 18% were non-productive. The number of typed donors differed by locus: roughly 629-640 for A, B, C, DRB1 and DQB1; 522 for DQA1; roughly 600 for DPA1; and approximately 450 for DPB1. Donor age, sex, ethnicity and CMV serostatus were collected together with the repertoire data. About 5 DR-DQ haplotypes were handled as single units for association and clustering, since linkage in the cohort was strong. To predict cytomegalovirus infection status, the study brought together high-throughput TCR immunosequencing, statistical association of individual TCRs with disease status, and machine learning. The study used immunosequencing to profile the T cell repertoires of about 670 subjects and linked those repertoires to cytomegalovirus serostatus. In a later genetic analysis, genome-wide SNP genotypes for 398 of the 666 donors were used, and that subset was treated as a discovery cohort. The study aimed to test whether cataloging public T cell receptors could reveal signatures of past pathogen exposure. Among the approximately 400 genotyped donors, about 83% belonged to the genetic ancestry cluster associated with self-reported Caucasian donors. Every discovery cohort repertoire had been produced on one sequencing platform. Along with the approximately 650-subject first cohort, a separate validation cohort of around 120 different subjects was used. The full study reports these points: Across donors, most TCR sequences were observed very rarely, whereas some public TCRs were present in many individuals. The study listed over 150 TCR beta chains as associated with cytomegalovirus. Cytomegalovirus status was reported to be diagnosed by the classifier with high specificity and sensitivity in both the original and validation cohorts. V-gene and J-gene trimming of TCR beta chains was associated with a missense DCLRE1C variant in a later genetic analysis, and the association was replicated in an independent cohort. According to the authors, the approach could potentially be generalized to other disease states and immunological phenotypes. When HLA alleles, especially DR and DQ, strongly co-occurred, TCR associations were difficult to assign to individual alleles. A later genetic analysis reported fewer N-insertions in productive TCRs among donors in an Asian-associated ancestry cluster than the approximately 700-donor mean. Specific HLA alleles were associated with about 17,000 TCR beta sequences at a false discovery rate of 0.05 in a later analysis. Presence/absence analyses assumed roughly uniform sequencing depth across donors, an assumption that may not hold. According to a later analysis, parvovirus B19, influenza, CMV and Epstein-Barr virus appeared linked to several top co-occurrence clusters. A further reported finding was that TCR beta sequences accurately predicted the HLA-A and HLA-B alleles for most subjects in the first cohort. Three of the identified cytomegalovirus-associated TCR beta chains were confirmed in vitro to be specific for cytomegalovirus antigens. In this cohort, only TCR beta chains were sequenced, and detectable features were limited by the absence of alpha or paired-chain data. Linkage disequilibrium might explain the correlated functional status among segregating V segments, but an unknown experimental factor could not be ruled out. Compared with equally common non-associated chains, HLA-associated TCR beta chains in a later analysis were more clonally expanded and had lower generation probabilities. Because HLA typing was unavailable for some donors at each locus, only the typed subset was used in association tests. The only immune exposure information available for the cohort was CMV serostatus. In a later analysis, most CMV-associated TCR beta chains were found to appear HLA-restricted, with HLA associations seemingly driven largely by CMV exposure. A cluster of highly shared sequence variants was judged likely to represent a technical artifact of the sequencing pipeline. Because counts were too low, some 17 rarely observed V segments, including chromosome 9 orphons, were left out of the earlier analysis of about 500 of the donors. Broadly in line with IMGT annotations, most TCR beta V segments showed up in productive rearrangements about 87% or about 30% of the time in an earlier analysis of some 590 of the donors. In a later analysis, the rate of TCR association differed among HLA loci, with DRB1 alleles having the most associated TCRs and HLA-C alleles having the fewest. Some IMGT-functional V segments, including TRBV6-2 and TRBV6-3, could not be distinguished by the 87-base-pair reads and were therefore excluded.

The cohort was made up of about 610 healthy bone marrow donors. Cohort members were all nominally healthy when sampled, although unrecorded immune exposures were likely present. The donor tested CMV seronegative, placing the donor among the approximately 360 seronegative members of the cohort. Every donor gave a peripheral blood sample, and the peripheral blood mononuclear cells from that sample were used for TCR beta sequencing. Genomic DNA extraction from the blood cell samples was performed with the Qiagen DNeasy Blood Extraction Kit. The library was prepared using the immunoSEQ multiplex PCR assay. The multiplex PCR relied on a mix of 60 forward primers for TCR Vbeta segments and 13 reverse primers for TCR Jbeta segments. Amplification of the CDR3 region of rearranged TCR beta genes was performed with a multiplex PCR assay on genomic DNA. The Illumina HiSeq System was used to sequence the amplified TCR beta libraries as 87-base-pair reads. The source study handled its data this way. A later analysis counted about 80 million unique TCR beta chains across the 650 to 700 repertoires, and roughly 9.9 million of these chains were shared by at least two donors. Raw reads were error-corrected and collapsed into unique sequences by a nearest-neighbor algorithm in which closely related sequences were merged to remove PCR and sequencing errors. CDR3 sequences were aligned to IMGT reference sequences to assign V, D and J gene segments. For a sequence to be retained, a match of at least six nucleotides was required to both a V gene segment and a J gene segment. Rearrangements were classified as productive when the CDR3 lacked stop codons and remained in frame with V and J, and all other rearrangements were classified as non-productive. Following IMGT convention, CDR3 was defined as the stretch from the second conserved V-encoded cysteine up to the conserved J-encoded phenylalanine. The earlier analysis of about 620 of the donors excluded sequences that lacked an unambiguous match to a single V gene segment. An earlier analysis of approximately 590 of the donors called V segments functional above 56.7% productive rearrangements and segregating when the between-donor standard deviation exceeded 5%. To diagnose cytomegalovirus status from the catalog of TCR beta chain sequences, a statistical classification framework was built. A later analysis assigned V and J genes by comparing TCR nucleotide sequences with IMGT/GENE-DB human TR gene sequences. Using the TCRdist pipeline, a later analysis assigned CDR3 sequences along with most-parsimonious VDJ recombination scenarios. A later analysis defined each TCR beta chain by its CDR3 amino acid sequence plus V-gene family, and excluded reads lacking a unique V-gene family. To address suspected cross-contamination and a sequencing artifact, a later analysis removed approximately 600 highly shared, low-generation-probability nucleotide sequences. For each public chain, a later analysis derived a clonal expansion index from normalized ranks of inferred template counts within each repertoire. Generation probabilities in a later analysis came from a VDJ recombination model fitted to out-of-frame rearrangements, and those results were checked against IGoR. In a later analysis, hypergeometric tests were used to score TCR-TCR, TCR-HLA and TCR-CMV co-occurrence, with a repertoire-size bias correction applied to TCR pairs. A later analysis estimated false discovery rates by permuting HLA or CMV assignments 20 times. In a later analysis, co-occurring TCRs were grouped using DBSCAN, with TCRdist sequence similarity added in when clustering inside HLA-allele-positive subsets. Repertoires with fewer than 30,000 or more than 120,000 public chains were left out of co-occurrence clustering, as were five repertoires with anomalous nucleotide sharing. As stored in TCRdb, this immuneACCESS dataset retains in-frame rearrangements with V and J assigned. A fraction of the clones does not appear; measured against another copy, unresolved V genes explain less than half of the discrepancy, and the remainder lacks a known reason. Clone size and the V and J calls come from that table; the DNA yielded D and trimming. This sample lists roughly 190,000 clones; 80% were detected once. The ten largest make up about 1.1% of the sample.

This clone was counted a single time. No antigen is known for it. It has no much larger one-base neighbor in the sample; base qualities were not kept. Taken from cysteine to phenylalanine, the CDR3 has 14 residues. Only the CDR3 portion is preserved as DNA: 42 bases, with reading frame beginning at the first base. The germline V gene yields SGHNT for CDR1 and YENEEA for CDR2. Trimming costs V 1 base and J 2 bases, and their ends lie 9 bases apart. The chain was built from TRBV11-3 and TRBJ2-7, with a tentative D gene TRBD1 over 5 matching bases. The TCR was taken from a woman between 40 and 50 years old in good health and CMV-seronegative. The material sequenced was PBMCs. The sequenced DNA is TGTGCCAGCAGCTTAGGGCCAGGGACCTACGAGCAGTACTTC. Its amino acids are CASSLGPGTYEQYF.